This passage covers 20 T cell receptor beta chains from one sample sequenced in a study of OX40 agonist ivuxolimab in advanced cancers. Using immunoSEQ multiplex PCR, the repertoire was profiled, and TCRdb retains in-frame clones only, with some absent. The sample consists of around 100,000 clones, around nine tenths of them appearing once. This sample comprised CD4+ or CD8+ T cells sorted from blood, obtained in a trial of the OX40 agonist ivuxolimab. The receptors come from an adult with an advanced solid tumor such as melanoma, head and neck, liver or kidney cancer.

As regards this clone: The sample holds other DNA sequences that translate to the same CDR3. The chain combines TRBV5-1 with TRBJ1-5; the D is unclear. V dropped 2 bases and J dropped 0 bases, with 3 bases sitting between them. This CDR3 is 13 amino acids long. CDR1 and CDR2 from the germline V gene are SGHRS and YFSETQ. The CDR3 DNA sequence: TGCGCCAGCAGCTTAGGTAGCAATCAGCCCCAGCATTTT. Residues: CASSLGSNQPQHF.

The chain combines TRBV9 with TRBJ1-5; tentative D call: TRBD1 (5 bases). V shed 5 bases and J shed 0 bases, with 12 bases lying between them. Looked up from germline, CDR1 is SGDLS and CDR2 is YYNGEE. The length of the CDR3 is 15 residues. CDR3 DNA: TGTGCCAGCAGTCGGGGACCGTTTAGCAATCAGCCCCAGCATTTT. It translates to CASSRGPFSNQPQHF.

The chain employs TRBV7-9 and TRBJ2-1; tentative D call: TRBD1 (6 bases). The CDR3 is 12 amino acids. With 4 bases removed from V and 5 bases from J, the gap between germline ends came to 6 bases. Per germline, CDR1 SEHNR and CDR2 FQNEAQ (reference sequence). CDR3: CASSWTDNEQFF. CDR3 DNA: TGTGCCAGCAGCTGGACAGACAATGAGCAGTTCTTC.

The CDR3, as DNA: TGCGCCAGCAGGCTTGGGGACCCCTGGGAGCAGTACTTC. Its protein is CASRLGDPWEQYF. The rearrangement uses TRBV5-1 and TRBJ2-7; D is tentatively TRBD1 or TRBD2 (5 bases each). The CDR3 covers 13 residues. Germline V CDR1 and CDR2: SGHRS, YFSETQ. V was clipped by 5 bases and J by 7 bases, with 16 bases between them.

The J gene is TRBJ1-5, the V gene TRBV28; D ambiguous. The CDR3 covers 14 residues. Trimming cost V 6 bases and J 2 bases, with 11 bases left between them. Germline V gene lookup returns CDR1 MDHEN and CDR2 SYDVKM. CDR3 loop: CASSRGYGNQPQHF. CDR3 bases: TGTGCCAGCAGCCGAGGATACGGCAATCAGCCCCAGCATTTT.

CDR3 DNA: TGTGCCAGCAGCTCAGGACAGGGAAACAGGGAGCTGTTTTTT. This encodes CASSSGQGNRELFF. V and J are TRBV7-3 and TRBJ2-2; 8 nucleotides align to TRBD1. Germline V gives CDR1 SGHTA, CDR2 FQGTGA. Trimming took 4 bases from V and 9 from J; bases not matched to a gene: 7. This CDR3 contains 14 residues.

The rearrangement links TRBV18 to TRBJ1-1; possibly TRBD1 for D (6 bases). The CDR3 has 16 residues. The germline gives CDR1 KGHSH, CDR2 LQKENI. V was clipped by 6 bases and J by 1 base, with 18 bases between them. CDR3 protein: CASSLVGGQGNTEAFF. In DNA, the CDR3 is TGTGCCAGCTCCCTGGTGGGGGGCCAGGGGAACACTGAAGCTTTCTTT.

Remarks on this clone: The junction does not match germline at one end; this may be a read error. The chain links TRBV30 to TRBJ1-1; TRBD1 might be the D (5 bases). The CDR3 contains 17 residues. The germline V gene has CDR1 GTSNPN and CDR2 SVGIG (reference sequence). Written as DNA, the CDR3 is TGTGCCTCGAGTCCAAGGGACCGGGGCATTATGAACACTGAAGCTTTCTTT. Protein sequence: CASSPRDRGIMNTEAFF.

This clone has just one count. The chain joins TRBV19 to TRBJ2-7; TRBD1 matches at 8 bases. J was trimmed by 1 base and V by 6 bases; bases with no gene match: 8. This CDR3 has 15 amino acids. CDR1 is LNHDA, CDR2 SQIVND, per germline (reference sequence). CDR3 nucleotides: TGTGCCAGTAGGGCAACAGGGGGAAGATCCTACGAGCAGTACTTC. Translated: CASRATGGRSYEQYF. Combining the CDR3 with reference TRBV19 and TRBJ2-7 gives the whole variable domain DGGITQSPKYLFRKEGQNVTLSCEQNLNHDAMYWYRQDPGQGLRLIYYSQIVNDFQKGDIAEGYSVSREKKESFPLTVTSAQKNPTAFYLCASRATGGRSYEQYFGPGTRLTVT.

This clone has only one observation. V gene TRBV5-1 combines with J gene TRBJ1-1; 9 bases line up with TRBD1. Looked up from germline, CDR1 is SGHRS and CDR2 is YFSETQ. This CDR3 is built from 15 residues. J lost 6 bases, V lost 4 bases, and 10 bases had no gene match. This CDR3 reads CASSKTQGAPAEAFF. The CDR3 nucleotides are TGCGCCAGCAGCAAAACACAGGGGGCGCCGGCTGAAGCTTTCTTT.

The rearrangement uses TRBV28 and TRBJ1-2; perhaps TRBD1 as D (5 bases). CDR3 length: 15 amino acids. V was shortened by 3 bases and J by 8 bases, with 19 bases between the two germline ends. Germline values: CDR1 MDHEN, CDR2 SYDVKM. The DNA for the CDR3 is TGTGCCAGCAGTTTCCCCCGTCCGGGGCCTAGGGGCTACACCTTC. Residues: CASSFPRPGPRGYTF.

Here the CDR3 reads CASSIKDRAAIGYEQYF. DNA of the CDR3: TGTGCCAGTAGTATAAAGGACAGGGCGGCTATAGGCTACGAGCAGTACTTC. This rearrangement joins TRBV19 to TRBJ2-7, with 8 nucleotides matching TRBD1. The CDR3 length is 17 residues. Trimming cost V 2 bases and J 3 bases; bases outside gene matches: 12. Per germline, CDR1 LNHDA and CDR2 SQIVND (reference sequence).

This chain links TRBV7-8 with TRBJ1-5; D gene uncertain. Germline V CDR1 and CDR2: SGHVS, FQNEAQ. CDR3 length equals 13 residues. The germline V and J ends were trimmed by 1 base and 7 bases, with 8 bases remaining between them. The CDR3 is CASSLVLDQPQHF. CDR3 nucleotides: TGTGCCAGCAGCTTAGTTTTAGACCAGCCCCAGCATTTT.

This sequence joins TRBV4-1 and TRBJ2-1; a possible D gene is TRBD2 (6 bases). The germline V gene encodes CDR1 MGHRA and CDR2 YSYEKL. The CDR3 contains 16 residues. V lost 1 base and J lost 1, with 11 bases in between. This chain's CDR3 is CASSQAGAQSYNEQFF. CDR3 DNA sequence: TGCGCCAGCAGCCAAGCGGGAGCGCAATCCTACAATGAGCAGTTCTTC.

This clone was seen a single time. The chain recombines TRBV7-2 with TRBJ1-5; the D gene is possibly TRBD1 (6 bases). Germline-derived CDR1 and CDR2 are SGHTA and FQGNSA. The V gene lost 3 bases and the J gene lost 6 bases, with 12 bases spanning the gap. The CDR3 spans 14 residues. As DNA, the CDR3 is TGTGCCAGCAGCTTTCAGGGGATCGTTCAGCCCCAGCATTTT. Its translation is CASSFQGIVQPQHF. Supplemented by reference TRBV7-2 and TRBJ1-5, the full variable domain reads GAGVSQSPSNKVTEKGKDVELRCDPISGHTALYWYRQSLGQGLEFLIYFQGNSAPDKSGLPSDRFSAERTGGSVSTLTIQRTQQEDSAVYLCASSFQGIVQPQHFGDGTRLSIL.

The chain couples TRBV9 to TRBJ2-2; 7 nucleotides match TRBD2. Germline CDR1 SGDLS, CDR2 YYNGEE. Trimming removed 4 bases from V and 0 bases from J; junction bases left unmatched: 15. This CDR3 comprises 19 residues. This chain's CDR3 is CASSPFGLVAGANTGELFF. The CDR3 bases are TGTGCCAGCAGCCCCTTCGGGTTGGTAGCGGGCGCGAACACCGGGGAGCTGTTTTTT.

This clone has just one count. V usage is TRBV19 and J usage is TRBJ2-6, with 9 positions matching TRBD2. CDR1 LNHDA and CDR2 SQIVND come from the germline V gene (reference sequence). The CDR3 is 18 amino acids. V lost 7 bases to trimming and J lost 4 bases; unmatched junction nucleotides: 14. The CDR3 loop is CASIGHRGGARGANVLTF. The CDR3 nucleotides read TGTGCCAGTATCGGACACCGCGGGGGGGCGCGGGGGGCCAACGTCCTGACTTTC. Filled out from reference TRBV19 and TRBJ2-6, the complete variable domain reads DGGITQSPKYLFRKEGQNVTLSCEQNLNHDAMYWYRQDPGQGLRLIYYSQIVNDFQKGDIAEGYSVSREKKESFPLTVTSAQKNPTAFYLCASIGHRGGARGANVLTFGAGSRLTVL.

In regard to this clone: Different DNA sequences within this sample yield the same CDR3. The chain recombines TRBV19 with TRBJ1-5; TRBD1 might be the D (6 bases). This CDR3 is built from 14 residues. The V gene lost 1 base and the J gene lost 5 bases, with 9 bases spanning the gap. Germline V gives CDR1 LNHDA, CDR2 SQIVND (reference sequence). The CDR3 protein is CASSIGQVYQPQHF. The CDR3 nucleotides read TGTGCCAGTAGTATAGGACAGGTTTATCAGCCCCAGCATTTT. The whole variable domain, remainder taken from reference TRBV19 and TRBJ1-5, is DGGITQSPKYLFRKEGQNVTLSCEQNLNHDAMYWYRQDPGQGLRLIYYSQIVNDFQKGDIAEGYSVSREKKESFPLTVTSAQKNPTAFYLCASSIGQVYQPQHFGDGTRLSIL.

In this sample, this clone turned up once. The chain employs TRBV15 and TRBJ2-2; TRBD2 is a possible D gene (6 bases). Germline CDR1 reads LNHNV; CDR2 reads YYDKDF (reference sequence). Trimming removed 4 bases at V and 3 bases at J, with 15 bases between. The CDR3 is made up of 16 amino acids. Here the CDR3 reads CATSTGTLRDTGELFF. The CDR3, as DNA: TGTGCCACCAGCACCGGGACTCTTAGGGACACCGGGGAGCTGTTTTTT. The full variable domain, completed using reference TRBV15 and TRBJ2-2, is DAMVIQNPRYQVTQFGKPVTLSCSQTLNHNVMYWYQQKSSQAPKLLFHYYDKDFNNEADTPDNFQSRRPNTSFCFLDIRSPGLGDTAMYLCATSTGTLRDTGELFFGEGSRLTVL.

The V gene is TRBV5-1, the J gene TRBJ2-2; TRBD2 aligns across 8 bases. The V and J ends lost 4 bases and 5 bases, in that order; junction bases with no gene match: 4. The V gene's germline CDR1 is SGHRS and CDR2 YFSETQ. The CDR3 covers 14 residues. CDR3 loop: CASSPGGQTGELFF. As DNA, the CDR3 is TGCGCCAGCAGCCCGGGAGGGCAGACCGGGGAGCTGTTTTTT.